Sequencing of this T cell receptor (beta chain) was carried out in a study of T cells expressing NK-cell markers (TCRdb year 2020). Regarding the study in general: Three sorted T-cell subsets (CD3+CD56+NKG2C+, CD3+CD56+NKG2C- and CD3+CD56-NKG2C+) from several donors had their TCR beta-chain repertoires profiled. Among the eight sequenced donors, only one was HCMV-seronegative, while the other seven were HCMV-seropositive. All eight donors whose samples were sequenced were randomly selected healthy volunteers, three of them men and five women. Illumina HiSeq 2000/2500, MiSeq or NextSeq was used to sequence libraries as 2 x 150 bp reads.

As to this clonotype: Which antigen it targets is not known.

General findings and caveats noted by the study authors: Whether the expanded NKG2C-expressing T cell clones were specific for HCMV antigens remained unclear. Those dominant clonotypes were again the most abundant among CD3+CD56-NKG2C+ cells in a few donors, at about 25-60.1%. For roughly six donors, the dominant CD3+CD56+NKG2C+ clonotypes were among the top 10 CD8+ clonotypes and accounted for roughly 1.0-7.5% of CD8+ T cells.

Based on the germline V gene (reference sequence), the CDR1 and CDR2 sequences are LNHDA and SQIVND. The CDR3 goes from the cysteine to the phenylalanine over 13 residues. No coding sequence is recorded. Sequencing used an Illumina HiSeq 2000. TCR beta cDNA libraries were made by 5'RACE template switching that added a universal primer site and unique molecular identifiers. cDNA synthesis was primed from the TCR beta constant segment and was followed by two successive PCR amplification steps. Per the source publication's procedure: MIGEC handled demultiplexing of the reads and grouping by UMI, while MiTCR was used to assemble and quantify clonotypes. To exclude erroneous sequences, any TCR cDNA sequence not supported by at least two reads was discarded. Downstream repertoire analysis used the tcR package, and clonotypes were matched across fractions by CDR3 nucleotide sequence plus V segment. VDJmatch was used to annotate antigen specificity against VDJdb, with one amino acid substitution in CDR3 allowed. The reads, reprocessed by TCRdb, yield one row per CDR3 protein sequence and no DNA. None of the V and J calls come from the authors' own analysis; TCRdb made them. This sample's table has entries for approximately 460,000 distinct CDR3 sequences. More than 7% of the sample is in the top ten clones.

To determine HCMV serostatus, a commercial ELISA kit was used to detect HCMV-specific IgG in serum. Ficoll density gradient centrifugation was used to isolate peripheral blood mononuclear cells from blood. Sample: blood T cells: a sorted CD56 or NKG2C T cell subset, CD4+ or CD8+ T cells, or bulk PBMC T cells (not recorded which). The receptor chain draws on TRBV19 and TRBJ1-4. This receptor was taken from a woman aged 18-69 years in good health. CDR3 loop: CASRNLGNEKLFF.